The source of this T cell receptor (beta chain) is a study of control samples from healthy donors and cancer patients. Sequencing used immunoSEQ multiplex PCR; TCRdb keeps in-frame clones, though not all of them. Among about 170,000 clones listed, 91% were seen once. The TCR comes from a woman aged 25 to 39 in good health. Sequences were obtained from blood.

CDR3 in DNA: TGTGCCAGCAGCTTAGTTCCTCGGGACCCCACCGGGGAGCTGTTTTTT. It specifies CASSLVPRDPTGELFF. This chain links TRBV7-9 with TRBJ2-2; the D gene could be TRBD1 or TRBD2 (5 bases each). The CDR3 runs 16 residues. Germline CDR1 SEHNR, CDR2 FQNEAQ (reference sequence). Between the trimmed V and J ends, which lost 1 base and 4 bases, there was a span of 13 bases.